This T cell receptor beta chain was found in a study of blood T cell repertoires in COVID-19. Method: immunoSEQ multiplex PCR; TCRdb's copy keeps in-frame clones and lacks some. This sample yields under 65,000 clones, of which around four fifths are seen a single time; over 11% belongs to the top ten. The clonotype was recovered from a woman between 65 and 79 years old with acute or convalescent COVID-19. The sample consisted of peripheral blood.

This CDR3 is CASSSGQFRNEQFF. Here the CDR3 DNA reads TGTGCCAGCAGCTCGGGACAGTTTAGGAATGAGCAGTTCTTC. The chain employs TRBV5-4 and TRBJ2-1, with 7 bases aligning to TRBD1. The CDR3 consists of 14 residues. The ends lost 3 bases at V and 7 bases at J; junction bases unmatched: 7. The germline gives CDR1 SGHNT, CDR2 YYREEE (reference sequence).